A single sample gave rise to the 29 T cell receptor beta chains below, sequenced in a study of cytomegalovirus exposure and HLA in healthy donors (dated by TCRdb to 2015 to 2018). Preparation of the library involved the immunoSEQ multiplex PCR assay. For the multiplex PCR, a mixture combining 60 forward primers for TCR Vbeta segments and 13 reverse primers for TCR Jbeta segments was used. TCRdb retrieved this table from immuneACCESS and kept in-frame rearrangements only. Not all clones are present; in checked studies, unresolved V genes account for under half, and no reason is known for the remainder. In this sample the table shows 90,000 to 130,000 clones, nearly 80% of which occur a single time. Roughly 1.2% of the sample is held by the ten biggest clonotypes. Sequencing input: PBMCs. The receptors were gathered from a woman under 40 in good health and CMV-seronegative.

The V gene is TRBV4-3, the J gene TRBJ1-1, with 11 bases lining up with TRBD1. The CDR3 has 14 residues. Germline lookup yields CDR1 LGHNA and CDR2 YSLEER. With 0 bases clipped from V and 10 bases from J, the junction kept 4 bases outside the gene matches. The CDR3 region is CASSQDQDRGRAFF. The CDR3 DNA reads TGCGCCAGCAGCCAAGATCAGGACAGGGGGCGAGCTTTCTTT.

CDR3: CAISESTSSGQSQETQYF. CDR3 coding DNA: TGTGCCATCAGTGAGTCGACGTCTAGCGGCCAATCTCAAGAGACCCAGTACTTC. The chain links TRBV10-3 to TRBJ2-5, with 7 bases fitting TRBD2. CDR3 size: 18 residues. In germline, CDR1 is ENHRY, CDR2 SYGVKD. V gave up 0 bases and J gave up 2 bases; unmatched junction bases: 12.

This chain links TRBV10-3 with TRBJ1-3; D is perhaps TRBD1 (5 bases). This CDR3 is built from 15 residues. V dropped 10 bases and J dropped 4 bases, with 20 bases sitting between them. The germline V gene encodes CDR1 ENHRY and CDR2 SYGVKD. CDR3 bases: TGTGCCACGACTCCCGGAGGGGTGTCCGGAAACACCATATATTTT. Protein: CATTPGGVSGNTIYF.

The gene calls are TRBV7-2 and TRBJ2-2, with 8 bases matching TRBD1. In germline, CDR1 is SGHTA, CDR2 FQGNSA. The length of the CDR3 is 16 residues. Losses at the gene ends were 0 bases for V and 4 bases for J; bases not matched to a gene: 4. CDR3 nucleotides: TGTGCCAGCAGCTTAGCAGGCAGGGGGCGCACCGGGGAGCTGTTTTTT. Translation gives CASSLAGRGRTGELFF.

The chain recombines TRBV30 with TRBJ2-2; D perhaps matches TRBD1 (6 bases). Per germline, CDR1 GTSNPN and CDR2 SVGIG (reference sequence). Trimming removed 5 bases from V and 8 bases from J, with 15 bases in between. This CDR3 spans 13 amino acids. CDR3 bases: TGTGCCTGGGGGACAAGCCCGACGGGGGAGCTGTTTTTT. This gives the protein CAWGTSPTGELFF.

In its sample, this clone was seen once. The CDR3 DNA follows: TGTGCCAGCAGTGGGGACAGGGATGACACTGAAGCTTTCTTT. Residues: CASSGDRDDTEAFF. The chain is built from TRBV28 and TRBJ1-1, with TRBD1 matching over 9 bases. Germline V gene sequence: CDR1 MDHEN, CDR2 SYDVKM. The CDR3 has 14 residues. With V trimmed by 5 bases and J by 3 bases, 4 bases remained unmatched.

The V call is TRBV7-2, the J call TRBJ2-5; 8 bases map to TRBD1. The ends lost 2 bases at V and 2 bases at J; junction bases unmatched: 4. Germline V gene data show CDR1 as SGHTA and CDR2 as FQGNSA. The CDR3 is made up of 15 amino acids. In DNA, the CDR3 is TGTGCCAGCAGCTTAAGGGACAGGAAGCAAGAGACCCAGTACTTC. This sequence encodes CASSLRDRKQETQYF. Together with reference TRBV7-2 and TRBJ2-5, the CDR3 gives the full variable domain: GAGVSQSPSNKVTEKGKDVELRCDPISGHTALYWYRQSLGQGLEFLIYFQGNSAPDKSGLPSDRFSAERTGGSVSTLTIQRTQQEDSAVYLCASSLRDRKQETQYFGPGTRLLVL.

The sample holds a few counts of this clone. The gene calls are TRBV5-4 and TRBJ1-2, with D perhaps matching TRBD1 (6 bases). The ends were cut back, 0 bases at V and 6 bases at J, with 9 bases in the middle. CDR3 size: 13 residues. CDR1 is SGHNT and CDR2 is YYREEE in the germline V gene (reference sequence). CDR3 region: CASSLAGVDGYTF. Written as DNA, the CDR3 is TGTGCCAGCAGCTTGGCAGGGGTCGATGGCTACACCTTC.

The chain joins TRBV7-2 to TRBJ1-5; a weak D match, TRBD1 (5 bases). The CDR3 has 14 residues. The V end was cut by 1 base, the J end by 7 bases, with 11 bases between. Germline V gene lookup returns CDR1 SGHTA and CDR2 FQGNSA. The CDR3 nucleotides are TGTGCCAGCAGCTTAGTTCAGGGTGGGCAGCCCCAGCATTTT. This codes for CASSLVQGGQPQHF.

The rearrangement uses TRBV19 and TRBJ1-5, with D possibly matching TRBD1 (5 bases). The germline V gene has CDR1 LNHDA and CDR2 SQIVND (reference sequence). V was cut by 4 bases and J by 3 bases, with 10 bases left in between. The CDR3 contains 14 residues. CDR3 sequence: CASSKTAANQPQHF. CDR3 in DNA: TGTGCCAGTAGTAAGACAGCCGCCAATCAGCCCCAGCATTTT.

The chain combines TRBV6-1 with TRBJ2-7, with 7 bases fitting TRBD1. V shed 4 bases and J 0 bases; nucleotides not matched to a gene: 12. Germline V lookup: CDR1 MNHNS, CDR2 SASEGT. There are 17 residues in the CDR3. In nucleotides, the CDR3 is TGTGCCAGCAGTGGGGGGACAGCCCTTGCGAGCTCCTACGAGCAGTACTTC. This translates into CASSGGTALASSYEQYF.

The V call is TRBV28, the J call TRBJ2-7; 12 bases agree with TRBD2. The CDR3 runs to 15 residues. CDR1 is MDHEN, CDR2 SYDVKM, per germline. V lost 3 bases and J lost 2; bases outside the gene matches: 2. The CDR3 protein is CASSLASGGAYEQYF. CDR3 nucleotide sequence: TGTGCCAGCAGTTTGGCTAGCGGGGGGGCCTACGAGCAGTACTTC.

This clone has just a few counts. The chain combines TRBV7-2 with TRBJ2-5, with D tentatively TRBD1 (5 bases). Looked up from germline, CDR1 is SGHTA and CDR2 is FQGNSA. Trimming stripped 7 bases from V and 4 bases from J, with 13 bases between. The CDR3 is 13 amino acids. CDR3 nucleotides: TGTGCCAGCAACCCGCGAAGGGGAGAGACCCAGTACTTC. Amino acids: CASNPRRGETQYF.

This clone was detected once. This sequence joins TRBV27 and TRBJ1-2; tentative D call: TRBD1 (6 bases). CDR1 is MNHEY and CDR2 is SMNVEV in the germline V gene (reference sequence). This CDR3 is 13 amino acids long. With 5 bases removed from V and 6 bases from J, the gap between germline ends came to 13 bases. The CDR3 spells CASSPQGQDGYTF. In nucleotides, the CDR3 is TGTGCCAGCAGTCCCCAGGGGCAGGATGGCTACACCTTC.

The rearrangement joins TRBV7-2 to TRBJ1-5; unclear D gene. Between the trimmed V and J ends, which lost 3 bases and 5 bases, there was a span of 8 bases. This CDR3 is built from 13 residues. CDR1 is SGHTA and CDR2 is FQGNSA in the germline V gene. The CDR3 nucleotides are TGTGCCAGCAGCTTTAATGACTATCAGCCCCAGCATTTT. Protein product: CASSFNDYQPQHF.

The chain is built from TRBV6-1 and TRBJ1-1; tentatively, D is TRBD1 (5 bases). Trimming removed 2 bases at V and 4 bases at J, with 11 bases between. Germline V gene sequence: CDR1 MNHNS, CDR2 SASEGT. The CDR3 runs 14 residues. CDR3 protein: CASSEYGRGTEAFF. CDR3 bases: TGTGCCAGCAGTGAATACGGGAGGGGCACTGAAGCTTTCTTT.

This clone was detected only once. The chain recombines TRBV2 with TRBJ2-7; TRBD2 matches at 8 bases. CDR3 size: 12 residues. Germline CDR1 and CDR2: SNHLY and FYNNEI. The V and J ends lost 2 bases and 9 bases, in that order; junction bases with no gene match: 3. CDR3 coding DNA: TGTGCCAGCAGTGAATCCGGGAGGGCGCAGTACTTC. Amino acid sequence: CASSESGRAQYF.

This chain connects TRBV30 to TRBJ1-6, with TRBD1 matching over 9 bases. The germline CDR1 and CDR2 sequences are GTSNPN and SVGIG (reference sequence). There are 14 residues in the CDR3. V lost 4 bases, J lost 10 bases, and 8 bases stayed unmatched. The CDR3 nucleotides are TGTGCCTGGACCGCCGGGACAGGGCAATCACCCCTCCACTTT. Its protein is CAWTAGTGQSPLHF. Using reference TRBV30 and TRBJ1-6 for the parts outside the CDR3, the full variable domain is SQTIHQWPATLVQPVGSPLSLECTVEGTSNPNLYWYRQAAGRGLQLLFYSVGIGQISSEVPQNLSASRPQDRQFILSSKKLLLSDSGFYLCAWTAGTGQSPLHFGNGTRLTVT.

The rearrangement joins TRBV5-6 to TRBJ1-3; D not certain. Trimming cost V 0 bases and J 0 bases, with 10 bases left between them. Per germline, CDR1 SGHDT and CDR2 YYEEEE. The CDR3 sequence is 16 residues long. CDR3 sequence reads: CASSLALLNSGNTIYF. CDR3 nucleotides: TGTGCCAGCAGCTTGGCCCTATTGAACTCTGGAAACACCATATATTTT.

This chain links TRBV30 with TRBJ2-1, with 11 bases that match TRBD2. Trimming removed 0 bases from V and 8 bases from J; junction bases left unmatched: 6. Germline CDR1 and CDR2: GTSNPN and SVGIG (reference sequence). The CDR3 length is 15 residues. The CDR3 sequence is CAWSVGSGRGYEQFF. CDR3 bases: TGTGCCTGGAGTGTAGGTAGCGGGAGGGGATATGAGCAGTTCTTC. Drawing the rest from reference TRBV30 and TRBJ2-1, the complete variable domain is SQTIHQWPATLVQPVGSPLSLECTVEGTSNPNLYWYRQAAGRGLQLLFYSVGIGQISSEVPQNLSASRPQDRQFILSSKKLLLSDSGFYLCAWSVGSGRGYEQFFGPGTRLTVL.

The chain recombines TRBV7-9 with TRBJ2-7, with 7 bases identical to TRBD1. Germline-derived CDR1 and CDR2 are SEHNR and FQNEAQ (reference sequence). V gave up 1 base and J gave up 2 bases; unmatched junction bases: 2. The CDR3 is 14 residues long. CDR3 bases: TGTGCCAGCAGCTTAGGGACAGGCCCCTACGAGCAGTACTTC. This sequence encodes CASSLGTGPYEQYF. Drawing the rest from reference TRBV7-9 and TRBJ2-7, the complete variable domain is DTGVSQNPRHKITKRGQNVTFRCDPISEHNRLYWYRQTLGQGPEFLTYFQNEAQLEKSRLLSDRFSAERPKGSFSTLEIQRTEQGDSAMYLCASSLGTGPYEQYFGPGTRLTVT.

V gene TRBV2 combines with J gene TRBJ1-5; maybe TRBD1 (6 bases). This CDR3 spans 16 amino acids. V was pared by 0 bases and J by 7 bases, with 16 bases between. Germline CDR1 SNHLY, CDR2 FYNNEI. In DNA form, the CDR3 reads TGTGCCAGCAGTGAAGCGCAAGGGGGAATCGGGCAGCCCCAGCATTTT. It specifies CASSEAQGGIGQPQHF.

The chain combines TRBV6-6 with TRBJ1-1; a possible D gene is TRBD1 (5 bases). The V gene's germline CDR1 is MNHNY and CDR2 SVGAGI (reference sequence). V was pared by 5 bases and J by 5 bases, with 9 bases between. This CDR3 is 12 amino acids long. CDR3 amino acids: CASSPGGTEAFF. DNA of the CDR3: TGTGCCAGCAGTCCCGGGGGTACTGAAGCTTTCTTT.

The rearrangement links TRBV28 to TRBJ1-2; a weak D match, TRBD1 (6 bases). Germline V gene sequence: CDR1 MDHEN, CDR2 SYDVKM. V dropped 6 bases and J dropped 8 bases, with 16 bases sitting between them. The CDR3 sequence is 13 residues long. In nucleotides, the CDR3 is TGTGCCAGCAGGGTAGGACAGCTAGGGGGCTACACCTTC. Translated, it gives CASRVGQLGGYTF.

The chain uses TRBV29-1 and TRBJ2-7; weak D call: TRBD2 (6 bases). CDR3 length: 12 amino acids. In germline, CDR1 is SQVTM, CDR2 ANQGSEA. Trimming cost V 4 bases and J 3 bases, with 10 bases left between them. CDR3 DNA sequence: TGCAGCGTTGTTGCGGGGATCTACGAGCAGTACTTC. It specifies CSVVAGIYEQYF.

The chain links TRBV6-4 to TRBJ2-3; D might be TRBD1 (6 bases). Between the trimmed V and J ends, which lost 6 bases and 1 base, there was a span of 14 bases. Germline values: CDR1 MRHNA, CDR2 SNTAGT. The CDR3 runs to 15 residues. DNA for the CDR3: TGTGCCAGCAGCTTACAGGGAGAGGGCACAGATACGCAGTATTTT. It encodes CASSLQGEGTDTQYF.

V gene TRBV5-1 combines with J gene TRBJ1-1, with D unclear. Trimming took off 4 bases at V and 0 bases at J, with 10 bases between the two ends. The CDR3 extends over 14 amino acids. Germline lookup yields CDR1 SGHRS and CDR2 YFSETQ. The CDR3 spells CASSPYPMNTEAFF. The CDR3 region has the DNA TGCGCCAGCAGCCCCTATCCCATGAACACTGAAGCTTTCTTT.

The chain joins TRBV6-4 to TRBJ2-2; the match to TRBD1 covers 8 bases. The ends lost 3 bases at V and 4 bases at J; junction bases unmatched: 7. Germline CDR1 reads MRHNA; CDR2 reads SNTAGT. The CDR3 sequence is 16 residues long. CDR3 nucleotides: TGTGCCAGCAGTGAACAGGGACAGGCCTCCACCGGGGAGCTGTTTTTT. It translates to CASSEQGQASTGELFF.

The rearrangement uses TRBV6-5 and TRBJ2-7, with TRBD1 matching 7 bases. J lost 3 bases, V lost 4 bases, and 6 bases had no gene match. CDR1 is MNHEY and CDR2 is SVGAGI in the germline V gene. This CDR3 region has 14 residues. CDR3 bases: TGTGCCAGCAGTTCACCGGGACAGCTCTACGAGCAGTACTTC. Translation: CASSSPGQLYEQYF.